This TCR beta chain was identified during a study of T cells in women clearing cervical HPV infection. Looking at the study overall: Blood came at first lesion visit for cases, post-clearance for controls. With HLA typing for only a few women, HLA confounding remains possible. General study points: CIN3+ cases had significantly higher TCR repertoire richness than controls, but evenness did not differ.

Genomic DNA, averaging approximately 1,100 ng per sample, yielded TCR beta CDR3 via immunoSEQ. The method was immunoSEQ multiplex PCR; TCRdb's version includes in-frame clones alone and lacks a portion of them. In all, the sample yields some 30,000 clones. Comments on this clone: Antigen: not known.

Input material: blood buffy coat. This clonotype was obtained from a woman aged 18 to 75 with a cervical HPV16 infection that either progressed to CIN3+ or cleared (not recorded which).

The CDR3 loop is CASSPHTGTASYEQYF. The sequenced CDR3 bases are TGTGCCAGCAGCCCCCATACCGGGACAGCATCCTACGAG. The chain has TRBV7-8 and TRBJ2-7; 7 nucleotides match TRBD1. The CDR3 end falls 3 residues outside the read, so it is completed with the germline J gene. The V and J ends lost 5 bases and 1 base, in that order; junction bases with no gene match: 11. The germline CDR1 and CDR2 sequences are SGHVS and FQNEAQ. This CDR3 region has 16 residues.